Each of the 24 T cell receptor beta chains below was sequenced from the same sample in a study of human CD8 memory T cell subsets. Early memory CD8+ T cells that were CCR7+ PD-1+ TIGIT+ and had exhausted-like traits were the TPEX cells. UMI-labeled 5' RACE yielded the TCR beta libraries. TCRdb re-called the 5' RACE reads and catalogs CDR3 proteins one per entry, DNA excluded. The table counts about 9,200 distinct CDR3 sequences; about 19% lies in the top ten. The sample was CD8+ T cells from PBMCs. All receptors come from a human donor in good health.

The chain recombines TRBV10-1 with TRBJ2-1; absent DNA, TCRdb's TRBD2 call cannot be checked. The CDR3 loop spans 16 amino acids. The germline gives CDR1 WNHNN, CDR2 SYGVQD (reference sequence). The CDR3 reads CASSEKRGDSYNEQFF.

The chain uses TRBV7-8 and TRBJ2-3. The CDR3 length is 13 residues. Germline V gene sequence: CDR1 SGHVS, CDR2 FQNEAQ. CDR3 residues: CASSLPTTDTQYF.

The chain couples TRBV27 to TRBJ2-5; TCRdb reports TRBD2, a call that lacks DNA to check it against. The CDR3 has 15 amino acids. Germline assignment: CDR1 MNHEY and CDR2 SMNVEV (reference sequence). CDR3 sequence: CASSFTRALGETQYF.

The genes are TRBV20-1 and TRBJ2-5; the TCRdb D gene call, TRBD1, has no DNA to confirm it. Germline lookup yields CDR1 DFQATT and CDR2 SNEGSKA (reference sequence). This CDR3 contains 18 residues. CDR3 sequence reads: CSAAHWDTYNNFQETQYF.

CDR3 amino acids: CASSHLGTNEQFF. The chain combines TRBV4-1 with TRBJ2-1; TCRdb gives TRBD1 as the D gene, but with no DNA this cannot be confirmed. This CDR3 region has 13 residues. Germline V CDR1 and CDR2: MGHRA, YSYEKL.

The V and J genes are TRBV6-1 and TRBJ2-3; without DNA, the TCRdb call of TRBD2 cannot be checked. Per the germline V gene, CDR1 is MNHNS and CDR2 is SASEGT. The CDR3 contains 15 residues. The CDR3 protein is CASSQLAGGPDTQYF.

The CDR3 is CASSHTGTGFTEAFF. The chain has TRBV7-8 and TRBJ1-1; TCRdb designates TRBD1, a call that cannot be tested without DNA. The CDR3 loop spans 15 amino acids. From germline, CDR1 is SGHVS and CDR2 FQNEAQ. The whole variable domain, filled in from reference TRBV7-8 and TRBJ1-1, reads GAGVSQSPRYKVAKRGQDVALRCDPISGHVSLFWYQQALGQGPEFLTYFQNEAQLDKSGLPSDRFFAERPEGSVSTLKIQRTQQEDSAVYLCASSHTGTGFTEAFFGQGTRLTVV.

J is TRBJ2-1 and V is TRBV7-3. The CDR3 contains 13 residues. Germline values: CDR1 SGHTA, CDR2 FQGTGA. The CDR3 reads CASSLTGRYEQFF.

The genes are TRBV10-3 and TRBJ2-5; the D gene TCRdb calls, TRBD2, cannot be checked with no DNA. The CDR3 has 15 amino acids. Germline values: CDR1 ENHRY, CDR2 SYGVKD. This CDR3 reads CAISPAGVGQETQYF.

V gene TRBV6-2 or TRBV6-3 combines with J gene TRBJ1-2; absent DNA, TCRdb's TRBD1 call cannot be checked. There are 14 residues in the CDR3. Per the germline V gene, CDR1 is MNHEY and CDR2 is SVGEGT. CDR3 protein: CASTPRGVNYGYTF.

The chain joins TRBV5-1 to TRBJ2-1; TCRdb reports TRBD2, a call that lacks DNA to check it against. The CDR3 is 13 amino acids. Germline assignment: CDR1 SGHRS and CDR2 YFSETQ. CDR3 protein: CASNSQATNEQFF.

V usage is TRBV29-1 and J usage is TRBJ2-7; TCRdb outputs TRBD1, but without DNA this stays unchecked. The CDR3 consists of 13 residues. Looked up from germline, CDR1 is SQVTM and CDR2 is ANQGSEA. The CDR3 spells CSVEQAAINEQYF.

This rearrangement joins TRBV20-1 to TRBJ2-7; TCRdb outputs TRBD1, but without DNA this stays unchecked. The CDR3 is 13 amino acids. Germline CDR1 DFQATT, CDR2 SNEGSKA (reference sequence). The CDR3: CSARERGVREQYF.

The chain links TRBV4-1 to TRBJ2-7; TCRdb outputs TRBD1, but without DNA this stays unchecked. Germline V CDR1 and CDR2: MGHRA, YSYEKL. The length of the CDR3 is 15 residues. The CDR3 spells CASSPSDQGATEQYF.

By frequency, this clonotype is medium-sized (0.01 to 0.1%). The chain recombines TRBV30 with TRBJ2-1; the D call of TRBD1 rests on TCRdb alone, since no DNA is present to check it. CDR1 is GTSNPN, CDR2 SVGIG, per germline (reference sequence). This CDR3 region has 12 residues. The CDR3 loop reads CAWRLGGNEQFF.

The chain combines TRBV10-3 with TRBJ1-1; no DNA is available, so the TRBD1 call from TCRdb remains unchecked. The CDR3 contains 14 residues. Germline CDR1 reads ENHRY; CDR2 reads SYGVKD. CDR3: CAISESGQGFEAFF.

The chain combines TRBV29-1 with TRBJ2-5; the D call of TRBD1 rests on TCRdb alone, since no DNA is present to check it. Germline values: CDR1 SQVTM, CDR2 ANQGSEA. CDR3 length: 12 amino acids. This CDR3 is CSVERQQETQYF.

The V and J genes are TRBV19 and TRBJ2-3. The CDR3 has 11 amino acids. Germline V gives CDR1 LNHDA, CDR2 SQIVND (reference sequence). The CDR3 sequence: CASSRGDTQYF.

The chain employs TRBV11-2 and TRBJ2-4; TCRdb calls TRBD1, which cannot be checked without DNA. Germline CDR1 is SGHAT and CDR2 is FQNNGV. CDR3 length: 15 amino acids. CDR3 amino acids: CASSSVAGAKNIQYF.

V usage is TRBV7-6 and J usage is TRBJ2-1. Looked up from germline, CDR1 is SGHVS and CDR2 is FNYEAQ. The CDR3 length is 13 residues. CDR3 region: CASSLSGKSQQFF.

This sequence joins TRBV9 and TRBJ2-7. The CDR3 extends over 15 amino acids. Germline V lookup: CDR1 SGDLS, CDR2 YYNGEE. CDR3 residues: CASSASADASYEQYF.

The chain joins TRBV10-3 to TRBJ2-3; with no DNA, the TCRdb D assignment of TRBD2 cannot be verified. This CDR3 has 21 residues. Germline values: CDR1 ENHRY, CDR2 SYGVKD. The CDR3 here is CAISEPRTSGRQPTSTDTQYF.

This chain uses TRBV7-9 with TRBJ2-3; lacking DNA, the TRBD2 call made by TCRdb goes unchecked. The CDR3 runs to 15 residues. Germline V gives CDR1 SEHNR, CDR2 FQNEAQ (reference sequence). The CDR3 spells CASSLNSGDTDTQYF.

This chain joins TRBV7-9 and TRBJ2-7; lacking DNA, the TRBD2 call made by TCRdb goes unchecked. The V gene's germline CDR1 is SEHNR and CDR2 FQNEAQ (reference sequence). The CDR3 extends over 16 amino acids. CDR3 sequence: CASSGMRAGMGYEQYF.